This TCR beta chain came from a study of blood T cell repertoires in COVID-19. Across the study: Samples came from the United States, Italy and Spain, spanning acute and convalescent COVID-19.

Clones were sequenced by immunoSEQ multiplex PCR, and TCRdb holds only the in-frame ones, with some missing. The sample has 60,000 to 95,000 clones; around 90% are singletons. The CDR3 is made up of 14 amino acids. J lost 6 bases, V lost 3 bases, and 1 base had no gene match. Germline CDR1 and CDR2: SGHDT and YYEEEE. J is TRBJ1-4 and V is TRBV5-6, with 11 bases matching TRBD1. Sample: peripheral blood. The clonotype originates from a woman over 75 with active or convalescent COVID-19. This chain's CDR3 is CASSWGQGDEKLFF. For the CDR3, the DNA is TGTGCCAGCAGCTGGGGACAGGGGGATGAAAAACTGTTTTTT.